The clone carrying this T cell receptor (beta chain) was observed at least ten times. The record originates from a study of T-cell reconstitution after alpha-beta-depleted transplantation in children. The TCRbeta library incorporated unique molecular identifiers. TCRdb analysed the PCR reads with MiXCR anew, one entry per CDR3 protein. The sample yields about 240,000 distinct CDR3 sequences, about 25% seen once. Germline lookup yields CDR1 SQVTM and CDR2 ANQGSEA. Deletions cut 1 base from V and 0 bases from J, with 10 bases between. The CDR3 loop spans 15 amino acids. The chain couples TRBV29-1 to TRBJ2-1, with D maybe TRBD2 (5 bases). The material sequenced was PBMCs, taken before TCRalphabeta/CD19-depleted stem cell transplant. The sequence was obtained from a girl aged 2-10 years with Fanconi anemia, due to receive a stem cell transplant. CDR3 sequence: CSVEGLASSYNEQFF. In nucleotides, the CDR3 is TGCAGCGTTGAAGGGCTAGCTTCCTCCTACAATGAGCAGTTCTTC.